A selection of T cell receptor beta chains follows, all from one sample in a study of T cells expressing NK-cell markers. No DNA is given; TCRdb re-called the 5' RACE reads and lists each CDR3 protein once. The record lists 500,000 or so distinct CDR3 sequences, of which the ten most abundant hold less than 4.5%. The specimen sequenced was blood T cells: a sorted CD56 or NKG2C T cell subset, CD4+ or CD8+ T cells, or bulk PBMC T cells (not recorded which). Receptors were obtained from a man between 18 and 35 years old in good health. Both conserved end residues are part of each CDR3.

j_call v_call cdr3_aa
TRBJ2-3 TRBV7-2 CASSEGGGITNTDTQYF
TRBJ2-1 TRBV7-8 CASSPPGLAGVGNEQFF
TRBJ1-5 TRBV7-8 CASSFEGARYFQPQHF
TRBJ2-7 TRBV28 CASKGQGADEQYF
TRBJ2-7 TRBV29-1 CSVDLPGEDEQYF
TRBJ2-1 TRBV29-1 CSAGQGPNNEQFF
TRBJ1-2 TRBV7-9 CASSPHRQGANYGYTF
TRBJ2-1 TRBV5-6 CASSFIQDAPNEQFF
TRBJ2-3 TRBV27 CASSLGGRAPDTQYF
TRBJ1-2 TRBV25-1 CASSEADNYGYTF
TRBJ1-1 TRBV5-1 CASSFYRGQGTEAFF
TRBJ2-7 TRBV14 CASSQVTSPNLYEQYF
TRBJ2-1 TRBV3-1 CASSQTGGTSGFNEQFF
TRBJ2-7 TRBV5-1 CASSLAASGSVPNSYEQYF
TRBJ2-2 TRBV7-2 CASSLSRDRARTGELFF
TRBJ2-3 TRBV11-2 CASSLVGGLALSTDTQYF
TRBJ2-5 TRBV24-1 CATSDSKLADYQETQYF
TRBJ1-1 TRBV3-1 CASSQDRGSNTEAFF
TRBJ2-5 TRBV12-3/TRBV12-4 CASSFAGGEETQYF
TRBJ1-5 TRBV28 CASSVRDRGYQPQHF
TRBJ1-2 TRBV7-9 CASSSNRGEGYTF
TRBJ2-3 TRBV29-1 CSVAGTVTDTQYF
TRBJ2-5 TRBV9 CASSAPGLAEETQYF
TRBJ2-1 TRBV20-1 CSAAQLAGVGNEQFF
TRBJ2-3 TRBV4-1 CASSPGSFPDTQYF
TRBJ2-7 TRBV29-1 CSARPSVGAGEQYF